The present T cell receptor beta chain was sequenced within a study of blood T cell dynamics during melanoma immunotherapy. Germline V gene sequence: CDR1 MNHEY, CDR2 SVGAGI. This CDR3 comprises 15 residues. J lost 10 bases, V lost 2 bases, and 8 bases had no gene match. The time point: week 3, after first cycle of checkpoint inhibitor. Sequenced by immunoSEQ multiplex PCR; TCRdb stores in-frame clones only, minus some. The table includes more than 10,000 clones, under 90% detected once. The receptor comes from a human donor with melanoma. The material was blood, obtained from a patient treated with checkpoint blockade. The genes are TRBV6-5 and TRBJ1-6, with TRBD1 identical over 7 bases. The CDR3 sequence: CASSYAAGGRSPLHF. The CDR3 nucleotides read TGTGCCAGCAGTTACGCGGCAGGGGGAAGGTCACCCCTCCACTTT.